The rows below give T cell receptor beta chains drawn from one sample of a study of blood T cells in healthy people across ages. From the 5' RACE reads, TCRdb called clonotypes with MiXCR, one entry per CDR3 protein. The repertoire holds hundreds of thousands of distinct CDR3 sequences, with under 70% as singletons. The specimen sequenced was blood. Receptors were obtained from a man in his fifties or sixties in good health. CDR3s include the opening cysteine and the closing phenylalanine or tryptophan. A D gene is named only where the DNA matches it firmly. Clone size is stated in some rows and not others, as once, few, many or a class when expanded.

v_call	j_call	d_call	clone_size	cdr3_nt	cdr3_aa
TRBV11-2	TRBJ2-7	NA	NA	TGTGCCAGCAGCTTAGGGGGAATCTCCTACAATGAGCAGTACTTC	CASSLGGISYNEQYF
TRBV6-5	TRBJ2-5	TRBD2	NA	TGTGCCAGCAGTAACCGAGCGGGGGCTCCACAAGAGACCCAGTACTTC	CASSNRAGAPQETQYF
TRBV20-1	TRBJ2-7	TRBD1	NA	TGCAGTGCTAAAGGGACAGGGAACGCCTACAATGAGCAGTACTTC	CSAKGTGNAYNEQYF
TRBV29-1	TRBJ1-1	NA	few	TGCAGCGCAGGGACATTGAACACTGAAGCTTTCTTT	CSAGTLNTEAFF
TRBV3-1	TRBJ2-7	NA	few	TGTGCCAGCAGCCAAGAGGGGACCCAATCCGAGCAGTACTTC	CASSQEGTQSEQYF
TRBV7-2	TRBJ2-7	NA	few	TGTGCCAGCAGCTTAGCGGCAGGGTTCGATAGGGAGCAGTACTTC	CASSLAAGFDREQYF
TRBV10-1	TRBJ2-3	NA	NA	TGCGCCAGCAGTGAGTCGAAATCGGGGAAAGATACGCAGTATTTT	CASSESKSGKDTQYF
TRBV6-5	TRBJ2-7	TRBD1	few	TGTGCCAGTGGACAGGGCCCCTACGAGCAGTACTTC	CASGQGPYEQYF
TRBV15	TRBJ2-1	NA	few	TGTGCCACCAGCAGAGGACTAGCCTACAATGAGCAGTTCTTC	CATSRGLAYNEQFF
TRBV11-2	TRBJ2-7	NA	NA	TGTGCCAGCAGCCAAGAGAGAATCTCGAGCTACGAGCAGTACTTC	CASSQERISSYEQYF
TRBV19	TRBJ2-5	NA	NA	TGTGCCAGTAGCAATCCCGGGGCCCCCCAAGAGACCCAGTACTTC	CASSNPGAPQETQYF
TRBV27	TRBJ1-5	NA	NA	TGTGCCAGCAGTTTATTTGGGGCAGGACTAAATCAGCCCCAGCATTTT	CASSLFGAGLNQPQHF
TRBV4-2	TRBJ2-1	TRBD2	NA	TGTGCCAGCAGCCAAGGCACCCACAGCGGGGGGCCGGGCTCCTACAATGAGCAGTTCTTC	CASSQGTHSGGPGSYNEQFF
TRBV12-2	TRBJ2-5	NA	few	TGTGCAAGTCGCTTAGCGAGATCAGGGGCTCAGGAGCAGTACTTC	CASRLARSGAQEQYF
TRBV12-3/TRBV12-4	TRBJ2-1	NA	NA	TGTGCCAGCAGTTTCGCCGGAACCTACAATGAGCAGTTCTTC	CASSFAGTYNEQFF
TRBV27	TRBJ1-2	NA	once	TGTGCCAGCAGCGGGGGCATTGACTATGGCTACACCTTC	CASSGGIDYGYTF
TRBV28	TRBJ2-1	TRBD2	NA	TGTGCCAGCAGTTTACCTAGCGGGGGGTTAGAGACCCAGTTCTTC	CASSLPSGGLETQFF
TRBV2	TRBJ2-5	NA	NA	TGTGCCAGCGTAGGCGGAATCCAAGAGACCCAGTACTTC	CASVGGIQETQYF
TRBV5-1	TRBJ1-2	TRBD1	NA	TGCGCCAGCAGCTTGGAAGAGACAGGGGTTAACTATGGCTACACCTTC	CASSLEETGVNYGYTF
TRBV9	TRBJ2-5	TRBD1	NA	TGTGCCAGCAGCGCGGGCGCCCTGGACAGGGGGCAAGAGACCCAGTACTTC	CASSAGALDRGQETQYF
TRBV4-2	TRBJ1-2	NA	NA	TGTGCCAGCAGCCATGGGGGGGATGGCTACACCTTC	CASSHGGDGYTF
TRBV2	TRBJ2-6	NA	many	TGTGCCAAACAGGGATCTGGGGCCAACGTCCTGACTTTC	CAKQGSGANVLTF
TRBV12-3/TRBV12-4	TRBJ1-4	NA	many	TGTGCCAGCACCACCGAAGGGAAACTGTTTTTT	CASTTEGKLFF
TRBV5-1	TRBJ1-4	NA	NA	TGCGCCAGCAGCTTAACAGGGATGGATGAAAAACTGTTTTTT	CASSLTGMDEKLFF
TRBV6-6	TRBJ2-5	TRBD1	NA	TGTGCCAGCAGTTACTCGGGACAGCACCAAGAGACCCAGTACTTC	CASSYSGQHQETQYF
TRBV29-1	TRBJ2-2	NA	NA	TGCAGCGTTGGGCCAGGGTCCGGGGAGCTGTTTTTT	CSVGPGSGELFF
TRBV5-1	TRBJ1-2	NA	NA	TGCGCCAGCAGCCCCCGCCCAGGACAGAACTATGGCTACACCTTC	CASSPRPGQNYGYTF
TRBV3-1	TRBJ2-5	TRBD2	many	TGTGCCAGCAGCCAAGCGGGGGGCCAAGAGACCCAGTACTTC	CASSQAGGQETQYF
TRBV20-1	TRBJ1-4	NA	few	TGCAGTGCTAGAGAGGCGCCTTTTAACGAAAAACTGTTTTTT	CSAREAPFNEKLFF
TRBV29-1	TRBJ2-7	TRBD1	few	TGCAGCGTAAGGACAGGGGGTGACGAGCAGTACTTC	CSVRTGGDEQYF
TRBV3-1	TRBJ2-4	NA	few	TGTGCCAGCAGCCAACGGGGTAGGGAAAACATTCAGTACTTC	CASSQRGRENIQYF
TRBV4-1	TRBJ2-1	TRBD2	few	TGCGCCAGCAGCCAAATCGGGCGTCGGGGGGGCCCATACAATGAGCAGTTCTTC	CASSQIGRRGGPYNEQFF
TRBV10-3	TRBJ1-6	TRBD1	few	TGTGCCATCCGGACAGGGCGAAACTCCTATAATTCACCCCTCCACTTT	CAIRTGRNSYNSPLHF